This T cell receptor (beta chain) was found in a study of T cell changes during pregnancy in multiple sclerosis. Method: immunoSEQ multiplex PCR; TCRdb's copy keeps in-frame clones and lacks some. This sample carries about 75,000 clones, 94% of them seen once, and the ten largest clones take approximately 0.15%. V dropped 5 bases and J dropped 3 bases, with 14 bases sitting between them. The germline V gene encodes CDR1 MDHEN and CDR2 SYDVKM. The CDR3 is 14 amino acids. The sequencing used CD4+ T cells from peripheral blood mononuclear cells, collected after pregnancy. The receptor was isolated from a female donor with multiple sclerosis, enrolled in a pregnancy study. The chain uses TRBV28 and TRBJ2-7; tentative D call: TRBD2 (6 bases). The CDR3 protein is CASSPLMTSYEQYF. In DNA form, the CDR3 reads TGTGCCAGCAGTCCGTTAATGACTAGCTACGAGCAGTACTTC.